This T cell receptor (beta chain) comes out of a study of shared clonotypes between healthy human individuals. The germline V gene encodes CDR1 SNHLY and CDR2 FYNNEI. Trimming stripped 0 bases from V and 2 bases from J, with 10 bases between. The CDR3 covers 15 residues. Assay: immunoSEQ multiplex PCR; the TCRdb copy retains only in-frame clones and omits some. The sample has about 1 million clones, around 75% seen once. About this clone itself: The antigen remains undetermined.

Study-wide points: Only a few donors were included, so the genetic and exposure-history diversity represented was limited.

The chain links TRBV2 to TRBJ2-5, with D possibly TRBD1 on 6 matching bases. The sequenced sample was memory CD4+ T cells sorted from blood. The subset denotes: CD45RA-negative fraction. This TCR was recovered from a man aged 18 to 30 in good health. The CDR3 sequence: CASSEALGQQETQYF. CDR3 in DNA: TGTGCCAGCAGTGAAGCGCTTGGACAGCAAGAGACCCAGTACTTC. The variable domain in full, completed from reference TRBV2 and TRBJ2-5, reads EPEVTQTPSHQVTQMGQEVILRCVPISNHLYFYWYRQILGQKVEFLVSFYNNEISEKSEIFDDQFSVERPDGSNFTLKIRSTKLEDSAMYFCASSEALGQQETQYFGPGTRLLVL.